The entry below gives a single T cell receptor beta chain sequence along with its context. Its antigen is currently unknown. The sample belongs to a study of neoadjuvant nivolumab and ipilimumab in lung cancer. Study-wide context: The combination arm added day-1 ipilimumab 1 mg/kg to nivolumab 3 mg/kg on days 1, 15, 29. Study findings and constraints: Higher pretherapy blood TCR richness went with higher resected-tumor richness. From pretherapy to surgery, tumor richness and clonality rose with dual therapy. Compared with tumor-adjacent uninvolved lung, resected tumors showed greater richness and clonality.

Looked up from germline, CDR1 is PRHDT and CDR2 is FYEKMQ (reference sequence). Trimming removed 5 bases from V and 7 bases from J, with 20 bases in between. This CDR3 spans 15 amino acids. Sequencing was performed with immunoSEQ multiplex PCR; in TCRdb, only in-frame clones are kept and a portion is missing. The sample contains 30,000 to 35,000 clones, over 75% of which appear only once. This sample comprised peripheral blood, obtained after neoadjuvant nivolumab, alone or with ipilimumab, at or shortly before surgery. The chain employs TRBV13 and TRBJ1-1; a weak D match, TRBD1 (6 bases). The TCR comes from an adult with non-small cell lung cancer. The DNA of the CDR3 is TGTGCCAGCAGCCCTCAGGCGGGGGCTGGGTTTGAAGCTTTCTTT. Protein product: CASSPQAGAGFEAFF.